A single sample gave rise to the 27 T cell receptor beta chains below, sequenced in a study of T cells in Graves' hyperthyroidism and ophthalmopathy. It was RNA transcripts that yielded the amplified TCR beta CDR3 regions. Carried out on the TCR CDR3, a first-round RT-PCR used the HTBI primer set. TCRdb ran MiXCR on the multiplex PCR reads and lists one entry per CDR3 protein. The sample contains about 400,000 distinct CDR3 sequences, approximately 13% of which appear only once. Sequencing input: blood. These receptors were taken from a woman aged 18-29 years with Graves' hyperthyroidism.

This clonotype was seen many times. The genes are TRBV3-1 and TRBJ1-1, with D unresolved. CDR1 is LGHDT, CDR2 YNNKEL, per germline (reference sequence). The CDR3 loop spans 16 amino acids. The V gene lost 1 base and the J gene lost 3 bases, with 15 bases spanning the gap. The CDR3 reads CASSQGSTGYHTEAFF. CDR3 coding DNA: TGTGCCAGCAGCCAAGGGTCTACGGGGTACCACACTGAAGCTTTCTTT.

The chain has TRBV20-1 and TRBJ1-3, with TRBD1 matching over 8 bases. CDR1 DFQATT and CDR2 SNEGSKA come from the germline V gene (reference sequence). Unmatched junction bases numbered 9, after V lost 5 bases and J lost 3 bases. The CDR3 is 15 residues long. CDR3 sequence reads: CSAPTRQGFGNTIYF. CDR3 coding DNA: TGCAGTGCTCCCACTCGACAGGGGTTTGGAAACACCATATATTTT.

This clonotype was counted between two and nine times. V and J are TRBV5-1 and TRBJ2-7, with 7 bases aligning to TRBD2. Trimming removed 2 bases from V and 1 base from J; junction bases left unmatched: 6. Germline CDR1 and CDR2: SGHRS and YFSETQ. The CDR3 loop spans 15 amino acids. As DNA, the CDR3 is TGCGCCAGCAGCTTAATTACGGGAGGTTCCTACGAGCAGTACTTC. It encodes CASSLITGGSYEQYF.

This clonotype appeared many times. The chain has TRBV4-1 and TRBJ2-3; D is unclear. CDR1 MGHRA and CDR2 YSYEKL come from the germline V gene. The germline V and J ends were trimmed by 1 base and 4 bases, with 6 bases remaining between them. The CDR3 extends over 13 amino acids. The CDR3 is CASSQVRADTQYF. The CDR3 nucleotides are TGCGCCAGCAGCCAAGTCCGCGCAGATACGCAGTATTTT.

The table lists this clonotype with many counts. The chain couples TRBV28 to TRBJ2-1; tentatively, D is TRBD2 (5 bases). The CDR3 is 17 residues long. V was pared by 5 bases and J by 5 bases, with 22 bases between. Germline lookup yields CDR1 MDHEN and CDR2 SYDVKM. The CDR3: CASSLIASGGPHNEQFF. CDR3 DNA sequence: TGTGCCAGCAGTCTCATAGCGTCCGGAGGTCCCCACAATGAGCAGTTCTTC.

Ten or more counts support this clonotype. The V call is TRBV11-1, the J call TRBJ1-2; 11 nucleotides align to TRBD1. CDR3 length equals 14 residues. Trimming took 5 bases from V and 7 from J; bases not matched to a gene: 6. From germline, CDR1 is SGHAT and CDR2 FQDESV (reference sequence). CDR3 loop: CASSGTGGFGGYTF. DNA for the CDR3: TGTGCCAGCAGCGGGACAGGGGGTTTCGGTGGCTACACCTTC.

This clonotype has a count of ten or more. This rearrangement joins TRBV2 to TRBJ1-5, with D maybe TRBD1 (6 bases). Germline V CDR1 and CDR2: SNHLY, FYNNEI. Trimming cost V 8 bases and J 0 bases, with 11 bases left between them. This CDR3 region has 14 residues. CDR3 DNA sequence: TGTGCCAGCCGAGTAGGGGGTAGCAATCAGCCCCAGCATTTT. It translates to CASRVGGSNQPQHF. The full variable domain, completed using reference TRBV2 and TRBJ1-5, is EPEVTQTPSHQVTQMGQEVILRCVPISNHLYFYWYRQILGQKVEFLVSFYNNEISEKSEIFDDQFSVERPDGSNFTLKIRSTKLEDSAMYFCASRVGGSNQPQHFGDGTRLSIL.

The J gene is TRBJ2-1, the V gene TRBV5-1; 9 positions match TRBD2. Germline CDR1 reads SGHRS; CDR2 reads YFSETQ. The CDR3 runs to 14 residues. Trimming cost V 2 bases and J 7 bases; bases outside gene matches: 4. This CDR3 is CASSLASGKNEQFF. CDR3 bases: TGCGCCAGCAGCTTAGCTAGCGGGAAAAATGAGCAGTTCTTC.

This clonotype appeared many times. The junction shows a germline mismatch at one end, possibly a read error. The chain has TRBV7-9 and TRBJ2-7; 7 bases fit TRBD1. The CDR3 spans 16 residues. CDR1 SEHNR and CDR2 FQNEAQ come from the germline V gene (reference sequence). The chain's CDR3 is CAGSYLDGTASYEQYF. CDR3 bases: TGTGCCGGCAGCTATTTGGACGGGACAGCTTCCTACGAGCAGTACTTC.

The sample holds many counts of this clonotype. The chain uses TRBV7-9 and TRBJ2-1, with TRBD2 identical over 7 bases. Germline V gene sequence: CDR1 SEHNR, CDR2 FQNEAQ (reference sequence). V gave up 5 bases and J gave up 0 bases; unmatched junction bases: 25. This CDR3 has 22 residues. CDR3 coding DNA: TGTGCCAGCAGCGGGAGTTCGGGGGGTGCGCCCATGCCCAAGAGCTCCTACAATGAGCAGTTCTTC. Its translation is CASSGSSGGAPMPKSSYNEQFF. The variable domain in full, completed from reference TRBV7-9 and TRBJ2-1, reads DTGVSQNPRHKITKRGQNVTFRCDPISEHNRLYWYRQTLGQGPEFLTYFQNEAQLEKSRLLSDRFSAERPKGSFSTLEIQRTEQGDSAMYLCASSGSSGGAPMPKSSYNEQFFGPGTRLTVL.

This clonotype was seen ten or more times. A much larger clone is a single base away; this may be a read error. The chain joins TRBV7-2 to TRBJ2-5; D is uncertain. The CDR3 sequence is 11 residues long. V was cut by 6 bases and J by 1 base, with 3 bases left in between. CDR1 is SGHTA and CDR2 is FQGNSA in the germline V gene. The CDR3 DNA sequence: TGTGCCAGCAGATTCCAAGAGACCCAGTACTTC. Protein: CASRFQETQYF.

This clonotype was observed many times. The CDR3 DNA sequence: TGTGCCAGCAGTGAAGGGACTAGCGCCGCCTACGAGCAGTACTTC. Protein product: CASSEGTSAAYEQYF. The genes are TRBV25-1 and TRBJ2-7, with 10 positions matching TRBD2. The V gene's germline CDR1 is MGHDK and CDR2 SYGVNS. Trimming removed 2 bases from V and 2 bases from J; junction bases left unmatched: 3. The CDR3 is made up of 15 amino acids.

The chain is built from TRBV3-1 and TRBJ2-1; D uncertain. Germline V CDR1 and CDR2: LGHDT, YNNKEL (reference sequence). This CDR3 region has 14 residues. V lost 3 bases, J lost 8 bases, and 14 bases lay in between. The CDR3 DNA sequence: TGTGCCAGCAGCCACACTCGGGTAGGCGATGAGCAGTTCTTC. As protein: CASSHTRVGDEQFF.

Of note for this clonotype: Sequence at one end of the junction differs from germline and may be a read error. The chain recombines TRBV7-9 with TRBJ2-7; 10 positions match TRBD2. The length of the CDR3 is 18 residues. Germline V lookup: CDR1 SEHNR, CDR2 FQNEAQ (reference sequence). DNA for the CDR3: TGCGCCAGCAGCCAAGTCCCTAGCGGGGGCCTCGGGGCCTACGAGCAGTACTTC. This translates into CASSQVPSGGLGAYEQYF.

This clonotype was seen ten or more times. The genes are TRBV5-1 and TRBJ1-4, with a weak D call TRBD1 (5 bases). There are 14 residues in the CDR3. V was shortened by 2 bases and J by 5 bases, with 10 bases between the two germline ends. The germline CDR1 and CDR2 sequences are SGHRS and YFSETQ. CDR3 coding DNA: TGCGCCAGCAGCTTCTACGGGGGGAATGAAAAACTGTTTTTT. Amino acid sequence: CASSFYGGNEKLFF. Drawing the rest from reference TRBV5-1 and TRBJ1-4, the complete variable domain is KAGVTQTPRYLIKTRGQQVTLSCSPISGHRSVSWYQQTPGQGLQFLFEYFSETQRNKGNFPGRFSGRQFSNSRSEMNVSTLELGDSALYLCASSFYGGNEKLFFGSGTQLSVL.

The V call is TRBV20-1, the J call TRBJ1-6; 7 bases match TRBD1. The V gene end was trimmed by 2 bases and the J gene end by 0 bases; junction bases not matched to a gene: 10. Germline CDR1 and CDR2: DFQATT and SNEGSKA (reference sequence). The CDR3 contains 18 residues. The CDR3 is CSARQTVQGSSYNSPLHF. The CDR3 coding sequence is TGCAGTGCTAGACAAACCGTACAGGGGAGCTCCTATAATTCACCCCTCCACTTT.

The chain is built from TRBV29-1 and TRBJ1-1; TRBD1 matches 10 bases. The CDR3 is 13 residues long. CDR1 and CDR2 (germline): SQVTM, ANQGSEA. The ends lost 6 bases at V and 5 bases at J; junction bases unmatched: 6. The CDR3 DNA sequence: TGCAGCGTAGGGACAGGGGAGAGGACTGAAGCTTTCTTT. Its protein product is CSVGTGERTEAFF.

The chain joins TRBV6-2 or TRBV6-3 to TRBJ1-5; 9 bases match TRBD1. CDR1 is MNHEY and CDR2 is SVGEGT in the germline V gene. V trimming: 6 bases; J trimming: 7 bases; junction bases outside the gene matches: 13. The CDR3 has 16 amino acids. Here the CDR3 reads CASSSGQGLRGQPQHF. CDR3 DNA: TGTGCCAGCAGCTCGGGACAGGGCTTACGAGGACAGCCCCAGCATTTT.

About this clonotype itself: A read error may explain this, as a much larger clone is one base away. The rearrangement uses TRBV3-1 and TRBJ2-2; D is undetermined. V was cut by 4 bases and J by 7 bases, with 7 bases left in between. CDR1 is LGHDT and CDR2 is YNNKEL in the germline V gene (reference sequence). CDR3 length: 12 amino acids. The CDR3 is CASSLQVGELFF. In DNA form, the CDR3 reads TGTGCCAGCAGCCTTCAGGTCGGGGAGCTGTTTTTT.

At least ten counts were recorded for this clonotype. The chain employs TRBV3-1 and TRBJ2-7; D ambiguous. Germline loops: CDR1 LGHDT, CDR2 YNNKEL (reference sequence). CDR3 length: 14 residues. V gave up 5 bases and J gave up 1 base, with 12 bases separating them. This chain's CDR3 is CASSTTTSSYEQYF. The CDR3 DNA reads TGTGCCAGCAGCACGACGACAAGTTCCTACGAGCAGTACTTC.

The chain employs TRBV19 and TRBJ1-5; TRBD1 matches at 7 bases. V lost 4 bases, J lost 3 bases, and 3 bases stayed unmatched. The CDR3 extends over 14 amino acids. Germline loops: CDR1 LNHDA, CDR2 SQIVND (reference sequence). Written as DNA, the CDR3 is TGTGCCAGTAGTACCGGGACAGCCAATCAGCCCCAGCATTTT. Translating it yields CASSTGTANQPQHF. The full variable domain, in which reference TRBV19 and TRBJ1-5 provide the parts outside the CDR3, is DGGITQSPKYLFRKEGQNVTLSCEQNLNHDAMYWYRQDPGQGLRLIYYSQIVNDFQKGDIAEGYSVSREKKESFPLTVTSAQKNPTAFYLCASSTGTANQPQHFGDGTRLSIL.

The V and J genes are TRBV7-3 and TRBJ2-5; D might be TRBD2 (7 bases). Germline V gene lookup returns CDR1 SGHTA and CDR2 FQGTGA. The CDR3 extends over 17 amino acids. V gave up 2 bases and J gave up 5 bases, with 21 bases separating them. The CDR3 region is CASSLSGGRGSTETQYF. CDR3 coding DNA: TGTGCCAGCAGCTTATCCGGAGGGAGGGGGAGTACGGAGACCCAGTACTTC. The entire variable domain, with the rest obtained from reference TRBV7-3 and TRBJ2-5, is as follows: GAGVSQTPSNKVTEKGKYVELRCDPISGHTALYWYRQSLGQGPEFLIYFQGTGAADDSGLPNDRFFAVRPEGSVSTLKIQRTERGDSAVYLCASSLSGGRGSTETQYFGPGTRLLVL.

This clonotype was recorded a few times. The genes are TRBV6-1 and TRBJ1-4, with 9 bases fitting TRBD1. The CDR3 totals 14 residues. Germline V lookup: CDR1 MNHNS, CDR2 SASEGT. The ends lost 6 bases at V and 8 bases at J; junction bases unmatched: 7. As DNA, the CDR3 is TGTGCCAGCAGGAGACAGGGGGAACGAGAAAAACTGTTTTTT. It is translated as CASRRQGEREKLFF.

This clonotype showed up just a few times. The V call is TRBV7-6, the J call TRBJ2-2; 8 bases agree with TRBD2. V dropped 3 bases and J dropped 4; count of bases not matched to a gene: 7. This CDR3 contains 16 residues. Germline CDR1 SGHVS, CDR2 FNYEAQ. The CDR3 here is CASSLGAGGGTGELFF. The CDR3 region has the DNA TGTGCCAGCAGCTTGGGGGCGGGAGGTGGCACCGGGGAGCTGTTTTTT.

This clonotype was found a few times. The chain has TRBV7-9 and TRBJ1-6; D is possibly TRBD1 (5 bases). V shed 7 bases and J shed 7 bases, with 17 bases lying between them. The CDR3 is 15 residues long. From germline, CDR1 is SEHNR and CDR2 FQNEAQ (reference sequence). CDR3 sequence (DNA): TGTGCCAGCACCCTCCGGGACGGACCAAATTCACCCCTCCACTTT. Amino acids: CASTLRDGPNSPLHF.

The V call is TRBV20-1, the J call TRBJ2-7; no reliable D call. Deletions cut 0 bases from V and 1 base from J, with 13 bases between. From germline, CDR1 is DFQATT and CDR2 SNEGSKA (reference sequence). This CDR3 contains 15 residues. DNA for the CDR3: TGCAGTGCTAGAGATGGCTCTCACGGGTCCTACGAGCAGTACTTC. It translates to CSARDGSHGSYEQYF.

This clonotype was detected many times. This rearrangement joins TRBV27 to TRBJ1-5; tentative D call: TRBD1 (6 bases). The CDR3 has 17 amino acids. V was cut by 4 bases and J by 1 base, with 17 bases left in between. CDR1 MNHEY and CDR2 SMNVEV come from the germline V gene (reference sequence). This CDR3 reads CASSSQQGLFSNQPQHF. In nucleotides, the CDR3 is TGTGCCAGCAGTTCCCAACAGGGACTGTTCAGCAATCAGCCCCAGCATTTT.